A selection of T cell receptor beta chains follows, all from one sample in a study of T cell repertoires in cytomegalovirus infection. TCRdb analysed the reads with MiXCR anew, one entry per CDR3 protein. In the table there are 510,000 or so distinct CDR3 sequences, approximately 26% of which are singletons. The specimen sequenced was PBMCs. The receptors here all came from a human donor in good health (CMV status not recorded). Some clones in this sample may be carry-over from other donors' samples. The CDR3 runs from the conserved cysteine through the conserved F or W. Fields, in order: D gene, J gene, clone size, V gene, CDR3 protein, CDR3 DNA. The D gene is left open where the match is weak. Clone size is stated in some rows and not others, as once, few, many or a class when expanded.

NA TRBJ2-2 many TRBV7-2 CASSFQGGELFF TGTGCCAGCAGCTTTCAGGGTGGGGAGCTGTTTTTT
NA TRBJ1-5 many TRBV7-8 CASSLGFRGLGPQHF TGTGCCAGCAGCTTAGGATTCAGGGGATTAGGGCCCCAGCATTTT
TRBD1 TRBJ1-3 few TRBV28 CASSSGGGDFGNTIYF TGTGCCAGCAGTTCAGGGGGCGGGGATTTTGGAAACACCATATATTTT
NA TRBJ2-1 many TRBV7-6 CASSPVVGEVFNEQFF TGTGCCAGCAGCCCGGTTGTGGGAGAGGTCTTCAATGAGCAGTTCTTC
NA TRBJ2-1 many TRBV7-2 CASSGTYYSGEQFF TGTGCCAGCAGCGGCACATATTACTCCGGTGAGCAGTTCTTC
NA TRBJ1-1 few TRBV6-5 CASSYRFQNTEAFF TGTGCCAGCAGTTACCGGTTCCAGAACACTGAAGCTTTCTTT
NA TRBJ2-7 few TRBV7-2 CASSLDFAQYF TGTGCCAGCAGCCTAGATTTTGCGCAGTACTTC
NA TRBJ1-5 many TRBV7-2 CASSLVMGSNQPQHF TGTGCCAGCAGCTTAGTCATGGGAAGCAATCAGCCCCAGCATTTT
TRBD2 TRBJ2-1 NA TRBV20-1 CSATGLAVYNEQFF TGCAGTGCTACAGGACTAGCGGTCTACAATGAGCAGTTCTTC
NA TRBJ2-4 NA TRBV12-3/TRBV12-4 CASSRAKNIQYF TGTGCCAGCAGCCGGGCCAAGAACATTCAGTACTTC
NA TRBJ2-3 many TRBV7-2 CASSRDEADTQYF TGTGCCAGCAGCCGGGACGAGGCAGATACGCAGTATTTT
NA TRBJ2-2 NA TRBV7-2 CASSRKAVGELFF TGTGCCAGCAGCCGAAAAGCAGTCGGGGAGCTGTTTTTT
TRBD1 TRBJ1-5 NA TRBV6-2/TRBV6-3 CASRQGGQPQHF TGTGCCAGCCGACAGGGTGGTCAGCCCCAGCATTTT
NA TRBJ1-2 NA TRBV7-9 CASSPMDYGYTF TGTGCCAGCAGCCCGATGGACTATGGCTACACCTTC
NA TRBJ2-2 few TRBV7-3 CASSPSRGTGELFF TGTGCCAGCAGCCCTAGCCGGGGCACCGGGGAGCTGTTTTTT
TRBD1 TRBJ2-3 few TRBV28 CASSFGTGRTDTQYF TGTGCCAGCAGTTTTGGGACAGGCCGCACAGATACGCAGTATTTT
TRBD2 TRBJ2-3 few TRBV5-5 CASSFWKGPGTSGTTDTQYF TGTGCCAGCAGCTTTTGGAAGGGGCCCGGGACTAGCGGGACCACAGATACGCAGTATTTT
TRBD1 TRBJ2-7 many TRBV28 CASKVRLGQEVLSKSYEQYF TGTGCCAGCAAAGTTCGTCTGGGACAGGAGGTTTTATCCAAGTCCTACGAGCAGTACTTC
NA TRBJ2-3 NA TRBV5-5 CASSRGGAPGGLAQYF TGTGCCAGCAGCCGAGGGGGAGCCCCCGGGGGGCTTGCGCAGTATTTT
TRBD2 TRBJ2-5 many TRBV7-2 CASSFLGASGGETQYF TGTGCCAGCAGCTTCCTAGGCGCTAGCGGGGGAGAGACCCAGTACTTC
NA TRBJ2-4 many TRBV7-2 CASSFQGGRQYF TGTGCCAGCAGCTTCCAGGGGGGCCGTCAGTACTTC
TRBD2 TRBJ2-2 few TRBV5-1 CASSRGLAVFNTGELFF TGCGCCAGCAGCCGGGGACTAGCGGTCTTTAACACCGGGGAGCTGTTTTTT
NA TRBJ2-2 many TRBV7-2 CASSLAGRPTGELFF TGTGCCAGCAGCTTAGCGGGCAGACCCACCGGGGAGCTGTTTTTT
NA TRBJ2-5 few TRBV15 CATSRDAGTQYF TGTGCCACCAGCAGAGACGCGGGGACCCAGTACTTC
NA TRBJ1-2 few TRBV7-9 CASSQDGRYGYTF TGTGCCAGCAGCCAGGATGGGCGGTACGGCTACACCTTC
NA TRBJ2-2 NA TRBV3-1 CASSQDWLRELFF TGTGCCAGCAGCCAAGATTGGCTCCGGGAGCTGTTTTTT
NA TRBJ2-1 few TRBV20-1 CSAERDRDYNEQFF TGCAGTGCTGAAAGGGACCGGGACTACAATGAGCAGTTCTTC
TRBD2 TRBJ2-1 NA TRBV20-1 CSATPGLAGVSEQFF TGCAGTGCTACACCGGGACTAGCGGGAGTAAGTGAGCAGTTCTTC
TRBD2 TRBJ2-1 few TRBV7-6 CASSLRPMTSGSLNEQFF TGTGCCAGCAGCTTACGCCCAATGACTAGCGGGAGTTTGAATGAGCAGTTCTTC